This T cell receptor (beta chain) was retrieved from a study of tissue T cells after allogeneic stem cell transplantation. Study context: Where cell numbers permitted, CD3+ T cells were sorted from preserved blood and marrow. Broader study findings: Blood and spleen captured only part of the tissue TCR repertoire. Few T cell clones were shared across patients, but motif clusters showed tissue-specific shared signatures.

The table came from immunoSEQ multiplex PCR; TCRdb's copy has only in-frame clones and leaves some out. Counted here are 25,000 to 35,000 clones, 85% occurring once; the ten biggest clones make up roughly 3.5%. A word on this clone: Its specificity is not known.

The material sequenced was blood, taken before transplantation. The sequence was collected from a woman between 18 and 49 years old who later had graft-versus-host disease after an allogeneic stem cell transplant.

The CDR3, as DNA: TGTGCCAGCAGTTCGCGGGGGTACAATCAGCCCCAGCATTTT. The encoded protein is CASSSRGYNQPQHF. This chain joins TRBV28 and TRBJ1-5; TRBD1 might be the D (5 bases). The V gene lost 4 bases and the J gene lost 3 bases, with 10 bases spanning the gap. This CDR3 spans 14 amino acids. Germline V gene sequence: CDR1 MDHEN, CDR2 SYDVKM.